A selection of T cell receptor beta chains follows, all from one sample in a study of radiotherapy plus CTLA-4 blockade in lung cancer. Sequenced by immunoSEQ multiplex PCR; TCRdb stores in-frame clones only, minus some. The sample has 85,000 to 130,000 clones, approximately 87% seen once. The sequencing here drew on peripheral blood, taken from a patient treated with radiotherapy plus ipilimumab. Receptor source: a human donor with non-small cell lung cancer that progressed on radiotherapy plus ipilimumab. Some clones in this sample may be carry-over from other donors' samples. Both conserved end residues are part of each CDR3. A D gene is named only where the DNA matches it firmly.

>TRBJ1-1|.|TRBV5-1
CASSLGARIPPEAFF
TGCGCCAGCAGCTTGGGGGCCCGAATTCCCCCTGAAGCTTTCTTT
>TRBJ1-2|.|TRBV4-1
CASSQDHRNYGYTF
TGCGCCAGCAGCCAAGATCACCGTAACTATGGCTACACCTTC
>TRBJ1-2|TRBD1|TRBV10-3
CAISESRRDSLYGYTF
TGTGCCATCAGTGAGTCAAGACGGGACAGTCTCTATGGCTACACCTTC
>TRBJ2-1|.|TRBV7-8
CASSPAGGGNEQFF
TGTGCCAGCAGCCCCGCCGGAGGGGGAAATGAGCAGTTCTTC
>TRBJ1-2|.|TRBV11-2
CASSPRAGNYGYTF
TGTGCCAGCAGCCCCAGGGCTGGAAACTATGGCTACACCTTC
>TRBJ2-7|.|TRBV27
CASKPENGNYEQYF
TGTGCCAGCAAGCCGGAGAACGGAAACTACGAGCAGTACTTC
>TRBJ2-5|TRBD2|TRBV9
CASSFWTSGGAQETQYF
TGTGCCAGCAGCTTCTGGACTAGCGGGGGGGCCCAAGAGACCCAGTACTTC
>TRBJ2-7|.|TRBV5-1
CASTRQYHTSYEQYF
TGCGCCAGCACAAGACAATACCACACCTCCTACGAGCAGTACTTC
>TRBJ2-3|.|TRBV7-2
CASSSRVDTQYF
TGTGCCAGCAGTTCTAGGGTAGATACGCAGTATTTT
>TRBJ2-7|TRBD1|TRBV14
CASSLGQGSEQYF
TGTGCCAGCAGCCTTGGACAGGGAAGCGAGCAGTACTTC